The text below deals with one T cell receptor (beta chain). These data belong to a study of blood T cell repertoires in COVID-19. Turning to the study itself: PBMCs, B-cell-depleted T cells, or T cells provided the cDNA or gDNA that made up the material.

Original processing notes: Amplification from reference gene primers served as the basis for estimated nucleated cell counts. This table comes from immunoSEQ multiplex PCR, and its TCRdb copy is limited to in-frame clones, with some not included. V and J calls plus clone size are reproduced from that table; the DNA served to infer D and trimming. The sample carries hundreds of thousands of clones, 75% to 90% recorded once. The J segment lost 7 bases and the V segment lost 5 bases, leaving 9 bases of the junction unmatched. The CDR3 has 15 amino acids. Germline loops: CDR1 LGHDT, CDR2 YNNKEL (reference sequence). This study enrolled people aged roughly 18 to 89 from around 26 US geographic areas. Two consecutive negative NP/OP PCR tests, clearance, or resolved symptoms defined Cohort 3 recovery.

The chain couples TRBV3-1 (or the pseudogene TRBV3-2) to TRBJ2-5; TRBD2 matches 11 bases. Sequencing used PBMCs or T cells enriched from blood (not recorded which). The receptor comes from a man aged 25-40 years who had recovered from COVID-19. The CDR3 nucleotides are TGTGCCAGCAGCGAGACTAGCGGGGTCCGGGGGACCCAGTACTTC. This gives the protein CASSETSGVRGTQYF.